The TCR beta chain described here comes from a study of blood T cell repertoires in COVID-19. Clones were sequenced by immunoSEQ multiplex PCR, and TCRdb holds only the in-frame ones, with some missing. The top ten clones hold over 15% of a sample with fewer than 110,000 clones, 89% of them seen once. Germline lookup yields CDR1 MNHEY and CDR2 SVGAGI. This CDR3 has 14 residues. The V gene lost 7 bases and the J gene lost 8 bases, with 20 bases spanning the gap. J is TRBJ1-2 and V is TRBV6-5, with D perhaps matching TRBD1 (5 bases). The sequencing input was peripheral blood. The TCR comes from an elderly woman in a cohort sampled during active COVID-19. The CDR3 sequence: CASKSGSQAGGYTF. The CDR3 bases are TGTGCCAGCAAATCCGGGTCACAGGCTGGAGGCTACACCTTC.